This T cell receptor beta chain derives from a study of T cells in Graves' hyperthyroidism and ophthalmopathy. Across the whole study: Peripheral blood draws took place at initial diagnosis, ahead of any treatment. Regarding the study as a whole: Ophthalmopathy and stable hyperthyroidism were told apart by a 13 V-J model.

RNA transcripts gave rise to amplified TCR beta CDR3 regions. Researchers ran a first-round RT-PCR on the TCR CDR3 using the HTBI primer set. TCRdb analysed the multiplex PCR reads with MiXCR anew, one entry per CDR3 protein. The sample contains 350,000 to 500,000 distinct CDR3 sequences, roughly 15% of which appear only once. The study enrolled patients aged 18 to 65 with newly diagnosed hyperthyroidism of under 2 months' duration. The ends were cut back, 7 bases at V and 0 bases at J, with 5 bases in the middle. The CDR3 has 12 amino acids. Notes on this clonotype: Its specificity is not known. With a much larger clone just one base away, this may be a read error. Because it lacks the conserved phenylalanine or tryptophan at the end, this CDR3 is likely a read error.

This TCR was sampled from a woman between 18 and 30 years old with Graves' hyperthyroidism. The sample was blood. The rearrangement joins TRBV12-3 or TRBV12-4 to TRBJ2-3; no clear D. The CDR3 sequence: CASMPSTDTQYL. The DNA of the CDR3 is TGTGCCAGCATGCCCAGCACAGATACGCAGTATCTT.